Listed below are T cell receptor beta chains from one sample, sequenced in a study of T cell repertoires in cytomegalovirus infection. These receptors' targets are unknown. TCRdb analysed the reads with MiXCR anew, one entry per CDR3 protein. Seen here are roughly 800,000 distinct CDR3 sequences, 25% to 35% observed once, and the top ten hold about 12%. This material consisted of cultured CD8+ T cells from PBMCs, taken from culture after CMV antigen stimulation. All receptors derive from a human donor in good health (CMV status not recorded). Some clones in this sample may be carry-over from other donors' samples. CDR3s include the opening cysteine and the closing phenylalanine or tryptophan. Fields, in order: J gene, D gene, V gene, clone size, CDR3 protein, CDR3 DNA. The D gene is left open where the match is weak. Rows may omit the clone size; those that give it use once, few, many or a size class.

j_gene: TRBJ2-2; d_gene: -; v_gene: TRBV7-8; abundance: many; CDR3aa: CASHKKVSGEGGGELFF; CDR3nt: TGTGCCAGCCACAAAAAGGTGTCAGGGGAAGGCGGCGGGGAGCTGTTTTTT
j_gene: TRBJ2-3; d_gene: -; v_gene: TRBV7-2; abundance: many; CDR3aa: CASSPLPTDTQYF; CDR3nt: TGTGCCAGCAGCCCTCTTCCCACAGATACGCAGTATTTT
j_gene: TRBJ1-1; d_gene: -; v_gene: TRBV6-2/TRBV6-3; abundance: -; CDR3aa: CASSYKARNTEAFF; CDR3nt: TGTGCCAGCAGTTACAAGGCAAGGAACACTGAAGCTTTCTTT
j_gene: TRBJ1-2; d_gene: -; v_gene: TRBV4-3; abundance: few; CDR3aa: CASSPDRDFYGYTF; CDR3nt: TGCGCCAGCAGCCCCGACAGAGACTTCTATGGCTACACCTTC
j_gene: TRBJ2-1; d_gene: -; v_gene: TRBV7-3; abundance: many; CDR3aa: CASSPGGEQFF; CDR3nt: TGTGCCAGCAGCCCCGGAGGAGAGCAGTTCTTC
j_gene: TRBJ1-5; d_gene: TRBD1; v_gene: TRBV19; abundance: -; CDR3aa: CASSIVGTGYQPQHF; CDR3nt: TGTGCCAGTAGTATAGTGGGGACAGGGTACCAGCCCCAGCATTTT
j_gene: TRBJ2-3; d_gene: -; v_gene: TRBV19; abundance: many; CDR3aa: CASSLVGDTQYF; CDR3nt: TGTGCCAGTAGTCTGGTTGGGGATACGCAGTATTTT
j_gene: TRBJ2-2; d_gene: -; v_gene: TRBV2; abundance: -; CDR3aa: CASSTTGLGTGELFF; CDR3nt: TGTGCCAGCAGCACAACAGGGCTAGGGACCGGGGAGCTGTTTTTT
j_gene: TRBJ2-1; d_gene: TRBD1; v_gene: TRBV28; abundance: -; CDR3aa: CASSLPFTGQEQFF; CDR3nt: TGTGCCAGCAGTTTACCGTTTACGGGACAGGAGCAGTTCTTC
j_gene: TRBJ2-7; d_gene: -; v_gene: TRBV7-9; abundance: few; CDR3aa: CASSPKGLNYEQYF; CDR3nt: TGTGCCAGCAGCCCCAAGGGCTTGAACTACGAGCAGTACTTC
j_gene: TRBJ2-5; d_gene: -; v_gene: TRBV7-6; abundance: few; CDR3aa: CASSLSSSSQETQYF; CDR3nt: TGTGCCAGCAGCTTAAGTTCGTCAAGTCAAGAGACCCAGTACTTC
j_gene: TRBJ1-1; d_gene: -; v_gene: TRBV19; abundance: few; CDR3aa: CASSTKGSDSEAFF; CDR3nt: TGTGCCAGTAGTACGAAGGGGTCGGACAGTGAAGCTTTCTTT
j_gene: TRBJ2-3; d_gene: -; v_gene: TRBV29-1; abundance: -; CDR3aa: CSVEDLFTGISTDTQYF; CDR3nt: TGCAGCGTTGAAGATCTTTTTACCGGTATTAGCACAGATACGCAGTATTTT
j_gene: TRBJ2-1; d_gene: TRBD2; v_gene: TRBV7-8; abundance: many; CDR3aa: CASSVTSGGPSYNEQFF; CDR3nt: TGTGCCAGCAGCGTGACTAGCGGGGGCCCCTCCTACAATGAGCAGTTCTTC